The T cell receptor beta chain under discussion was sequenced for a study of shared clonotypes between healthy human individuals. Study-wide points: What naive subsets generally showed was a larger estimated richness than memory subsets showed. Naive CD4 clonotypes overlapped across a few donors at approximately 5.3%.

This was a deep-level run. The assay was immunoSEQ multiplex PCR, and TCRdb's table has in-frame clones only and misses some. The repertoire consists of some 2 million clones, with about 95% occurring once and the leading ten covering 1.2%. Worth noting for this clone: Its specificity is not known.

Cells designated naive CD8 were CD45RO-negative and were positively selected for CCR7, with terminally differentiated effector memory CD45RA+ cells excluded. Sequencing used naive CD8+ T cells sorted from blood. The TCR sequence derives from a young man in good health.

The CDR3 sequence: CASSEGSSGGQDTQYF. In DNA form, the CDR3 reads TGTGCCAGCAGTGAAGGTTCTAGCGGGGGGCAGGATACGCAGTATTTT. The V and J genes are TRBV2 and TRBJ2-3; 11 bases agree with TRBD2. The germline CDR1 and CDR2 sequences are SNHLY and FYNNEI. The CDR3 is made up of 16 amino acids. The ends lost 1 base at V and 6 bases at J; junction bases unmatched: 6.